A single sample is the source of the 15 T cell receptor beta chains below, sequenced in a study of CD8 T cells in Susac syndrome. Random hexamers were used to reverse transcribe an amount of about 0.45 to 1 ug RNA. TCRdb recomputed calls from the immunoSEQ multiplex PCR reads with MiXCR, one row per CDR3 protein. The sample lists some 100,000 distinct CDR3 sequences; around 94% were seen once. Specimen: CD4+ T cells from PBMCs. The receptors come from a human donor with multiple sclerosis.

The chain couples TRBV6-4 to TRBJ1-5; D gene uncertain. V was clipped by 6 bases and J by 7 bases, with 13 bases between them. The V gene's germline CDR1 is MRHNA and CDR2 SNTAGT. The CDR3 loop spans 13 amino acids. The CDR3 loop reads CASSVGLDQPQHF. The CDR3 nucleotides read TGTGCCAGCAGCGTCGGCCTCGACCAGCCCCAGCATTTT.

The gene calls are TRBV19 and TRBJ1-4, with D tentatively TRBD1 (5 bases). The CDR3 consists of 17 residues. Trimming removed 3 bases from V and 0 bases from J, with 14 bases in between. Germline CDR1 and CDR2: LNHDA and SQIVND (reference sequence). The CDR3 DNA reads TGTGCCAGTAGTATTAGGGGCAGCCCAACAACTAATGAAAAACTGTTTTTT. Translating it yields CASSIRGSPTTNEKLFF.

This clonotype showed up just once. The rearrangement links TRBV20-1 to TRBJ2-5; D may correspond to TRBD1 or TRBD2 (6 bases each). The CDR3 is 14 residues long. Germline V gene sequence: CDR1 DFQATT, CDR2 SNEGSKA (reference sequence). Trimming removed 5 bases at V and 9 bases at J, with 22 bases between. CDR3: CSAGGQRAAGAQYF. The CDR3 DNA reads as TGCAGTGCTGGGGGGCAGAGGGCGGCTGGCGCCCAGTACTTC.

J is TRBJ2-2 and V is TRBV14, with D uncertain. The V gene's germline CDR1 is SGHDN and CDR2 FVKESK. CDR3 length: 14 amino acids. The germline V and J ends were trimmed by 1 base and 2 bases, with 5 bases remaining between them. CDR3 region: CASSQGVNTGELFF. The CDR3 region has the DNA TGTGCCAGCAGCCAAGGCGTCAACACCGGGGAGCTGTTTTTT.

V usage is TRBV6-2 or TRBV6-3 and J usage is TRBJ2-3; weak D call: TRBD2 (6 bases). Germline V gives CDR1 MNHEY, CDR2 SVGEGT. The CDR3 totals 15 residues. V lost 2 bases and J 7 bases, leaving 16 bases between the germline ends. This CDR3 is CASSYLGGEGYTQYF. In DNA, the CDR3 is TGTGCCAGCAGTTACCTCGGAGGGGAAGGATATACGCAGTATTTT.

The gene calls are TRBV28 and TRBJ1-5, with D hard to call. Germline assignment: CDR1 MDHEN and CDR2 SYDVKM. The germline V and J ends were trimmed by 5 bases and 7 bases, with 6 bases remaining between them. CDR3 size: 11 residues. Here the CDR3 reads CASSAGQPQHF. The CDR3 bases are TGTGCCAGCAGTGCCGGCCAGCCCCAGCATTTT.

The J gene is TRBJ2-2, the V gene TRBV11-3; D is unclear. Germline V gene sequence: CDR1 SGHNT, CDR2 YENEEA. Trimming pared 6 bases from V and 2 bases from J, leaving 7 bases between. This CDR3 has 13 residues. CDR3 protein: CASRRINTGELFF. CDR3 DNA: TGTGCCAGCAGGAGGATTAACACCGGGGAGCTGTTTTTT.

The chain employs TRBV4-3 and TRBJ2-4, with D tentatively TRBD2 (7 bases). V was shortened by 0 bases and J by 2 bases, with 14 bases between the two germline ends. This CDR3 has 17 amino acids. Germline lookup yields CDR1 LGHNA and CDR2 YSLEER. The CDR3 DNA follows: TGCGCCAGCAGCCAAGATACGGGGGGCGCCTCCAAAAACATTCAGTACTTC. It is translated as CASSQDTGGASKNIQYF.

The chain is built from TRBV20-1 and TRBJ1-1; TRBD1 might be the D (5 bases). CDR3 size: 14 residues. V was pared by 2 bases and J by 2 bases, with 12 bases between. Germline assignment: CDR1 DFQATT and CDR2 SNEGSKA (reference sequence). The CDR3 spells CSARPQGGNTEAFF. CDR3 in DNA: TGCAGTGCTAGACCCCAGGGAGGAAACACTGAAGCTTTCTTT.

This chain joins TRBV20-1 and TRBJ1-1, with TRBD1 matching over 7 bases. The V gene's germline CDR1 is DFQATT and CDR2 SNEGSKA (reference sequence). The CDR3 is made up of 12 amino acids. V shed 3 bases and J 4 bases; nucleotides not matched to a gene: 2. The CDR3: CSARTGLTEAFF. CDR3 bases: TGCAGTGCTAGGACAGGGCTCACTGAAGCTTTCTTT.

This chain uses TRBV5-4 with TRBJ2-5, with D possibly matching TRBD2 (5 bases). CDR3 size: 16 residues. V lost 1 base and J lost 3, with 16 bases in between. From germline, CDR1 is SGHNT and CDR2 YYREEE (reference sequence). The chain's CDR3 is CASSLSGRTGKETQYF. For the CDR3, the DNA is TGTGCCAGCAGCTTGTCCGGCAGGACGGGGAAAGAGACCCAGTACTTC.

Here the CDR3 reads CASSRRQGIGAFF. The DNA of the CDR3 is TGCGCCAGCAGCCGTCGCCAGGGTATCGGAGCTTTCTTT. The chain carries TRBV4-1 and TRBJ1-1; D is perhaps TRBD1 (5 bases). The CDR3 has 13 residues. Trimming pared 4 bases from V and 10 bases from J, leaving 16 bases between. CDR1 is MGHRA, CDR2 YSYEKL, per germline.

The J gene is TRBJ2-2, the V gene TRBV20-1, with 12 nucleotides matching TRBD2. Germline V gene data show CDR1 as DFQATT and CDR2 as SNEGSKA (reference sequence). CDR3 length: 17 amino acids. J gave up 2 bases and V 1 base, and 5 bases lay outside the gene matches. CDR3 amino acids: CSARVPSGGANTGELFF. The DNA of the CDR3 is TGCAGTGCTAGAGTACCTAGCGGGGGGGCTAACACCGGGGAGCTGTTTTTT.

This clonotype showed up just once. V gene TRBV13 combines with J gene TRBJ1-5; D call uncertain. CDR1 and CDR2 (germline): PRHDT, FYEKMQ (reference sequence). V dropped 2 bases and J dropped 0 bases, with 5 bases sitting between them. The CDR3 covers 14 residues. The CDR3 sequence is CASSLRHSNQPQHF. CDR3 coding DNA: TGTGCCAGCAGCTTACGGCATAGCAATCAGCCCCAGCATTTT.

This chain joins TRBV29-1 and TRBJ2-6; D possibly corresponds to TRBD2 (7 bases). The germline V and J ends were trimmed by 2 bases and 2 bases, with 16 bases remaining between them. The CDR3 sequence is 17 residues long. Germline assignment: CDR1 SQVTM and CDR2 ANQGSEA. CDR3 sequence (DNA): TGCAGCGTTGAACAATGGGGGGGCCCGCCTGGGGCCAACGTCCTGACTTTC. Protein product: CSVEQWGGPPGANVLTF.